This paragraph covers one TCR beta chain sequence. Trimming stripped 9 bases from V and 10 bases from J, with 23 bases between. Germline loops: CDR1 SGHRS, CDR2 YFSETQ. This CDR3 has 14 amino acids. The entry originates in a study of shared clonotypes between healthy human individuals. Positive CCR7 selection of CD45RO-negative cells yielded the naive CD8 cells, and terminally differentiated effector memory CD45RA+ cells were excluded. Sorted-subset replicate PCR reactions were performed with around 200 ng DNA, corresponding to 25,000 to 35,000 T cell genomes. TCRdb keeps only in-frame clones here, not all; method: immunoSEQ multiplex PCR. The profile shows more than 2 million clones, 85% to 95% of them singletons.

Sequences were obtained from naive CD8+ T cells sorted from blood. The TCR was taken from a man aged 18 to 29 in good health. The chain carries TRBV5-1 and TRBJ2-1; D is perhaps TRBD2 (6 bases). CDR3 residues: CATRDFSIPGEQFF. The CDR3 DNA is TGCGCCACCCGGGACTTTAGCATCCCTGGAGAGCAGTTCTTC. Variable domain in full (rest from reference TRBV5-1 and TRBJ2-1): KAGVTQTPRYLIKTRGQQVTLSCSPISGHRSVSWYQQTPGQGLQFLFEYFSETQRNKGNFPGRFSGRQFSNSRSEMNVSTLELGDSALYLCATRDFSIPGEQFFGPGTRLTVL.